Below, 27 T cell receptor beta chains from the same sample are listed, as sequenced in a study of human T cells and chemical hapten exposure. Time point in this sample: pre-sensitization, week 0. Regarding treatment: therapeutic diphenylcyclopropenone sensitization with weekly scalp DPC. From the RACE reads, TCRdb called clonotypes with MiXCR, one entry per CDR3 protein. Of around 330,000 distinct CDR3 sequences in the sample, around 5% are singletons; the top ten hold around 8.6%. The input for sequencing was whole blood, taken in connection with sensitization to the hapten diphenylcyclopropenone (DPC). The receptor set was obtained from a woman under 30 with alopecia areata. Some clones in this sample may be carry-over from other donors' samples.

V is TRBV28 and J is TRBJ2-3; D possibly matches TRBD1 or TRBD2 (5 bases each). The ends were cut back, 2 bases at V and 5 bases at J, with 17 bases in the middle. Per the germline V gene, CDR1 is MDHEN and CDR2 is SYDVKM. There are 16 residues in the CDR3. The CDR3 reads CASSLGTPGFGDTQYF. The CDR3 DNA follows: TGTGCCAGCAGTTTAGGGACCCCCGGATTCGGAGATACGCAGTATTTT. Full variable domain (missing parts from reference TRBV28 and TRBJ2-3): DVKVTQSSRYLVKRTGEKVFLECVQDMDHENMFWYRQDPGLGLRLIYFSYDVKMKEKGDIPEGYSVSREKKERFSLILESASTNQTSMYLCASSLGTPGFGDTQYFGPGTRLTVL.

This clonotype showed up many times. CDR3 in amino acids: CASSPKGASKNIQYF. As DNA, the CDR3 is TGTGCCAGCAGCCCAAAGGGCGCCAGTAAAAACATTCAGTACTTC. V and J are TRBV7-2 and TRBJ2-4; D not certain. The CDR3 consists of 15 residues. Trimming left V 5 bases short and J 4 bases short, with 15 bases between. Germline V lookup: CDR1 SGHTA, CDR2 FQGNSA.

Only a few counts were recorded for this clonotype. The chain has TRBV5-1 and TRBJ1-2; TRBD1 matches at 9 bases. CDR3 length equals 11 residues. V lost 9 bases, J lost 6 bases, and 3 bases stayed unmatched. Per the germline V gene, CDR1 is SGHRS and CDR2 is YFSETQ. The CDR3 sequence: CATGTGNGYTF. Here the CDR3 DNA reads TGCGCCACCGGGACAGGGAATGGCTACACCTTC.

This clonotype was observed a handful of times. This chain links TRBV4-3 with TRBJ2-5; D may be TRBD2 (6 bases). Germline CDR1 LGHNA, CDR2 YSLEER. This CDR3 spans 16 amino acids. With 2 bases removed from V and 1 base from J, the gap between germline ends came to 14 bases. CDR3 loop: CASSQSRAGSQETQYF. In nucleotides, the CDR3 is TGCGCCAGCAGCCAAAGTCGCGCGGGGAGCCAAGAGACCCAGTACTTC.

This clonotype was seen a handful of times. The CDR3 DNA is TGTGCCAGCAGCATCATACCCGGGGGGACAGGGCTAGCTTCACCCCTCCACTTT. It codes for CASSIIPGGTGLASPLHF. The chain recombines TRBV7-2 with TRBJ1-6, with 9 nucleotides matching TRBD1. Germline values: CDR1 SGHTA, CDR2 FQGNSA. The J segment lost 9 bases and the V segment lost 5 bases, leaving 17 bases of the junction unmatched. The CDR3 spans 18 residues. Combining the CDR3 with reference TRBV7-2 and TRBJ1-6 gives the whole variable domain GAGVSQSPSNKVTEKGKDVELRCDPISGHTALYWYRQSLGQGLEFLIYFQGNSAPDKSGLPSDRFSAERTGGSVSTLTIQRTQQEDSAVYLCASSIIPGGTGLASPLHFGNGTRLTVT.

This clonotype was counted at least ten times. This chain uses TRBV12-3 or TRBV12-4 with TRBJ1-3; D ambiguous. The CDR3 spans 12 residues. Trimming pared 5 bases from V and 4 bases from J, leaving 6 bases between. The CDR3 protein is CASSAVGNTIYF. The CDR3 nucleotides are TGTGCCAGCAGTGCAGTAGGAAACACCATATATTTT.

This clonotype was seen at least ten times. The rearrangement joins TRBV20-1 to TRBJ1-2; D is uncertain. CDR1 is DFQATT and CDR2 is SNEGSKA in the germline V gene (reference sequence). V was cut by 0 bases and J by 3 bases, with 14 bases left in between. This CDR3 has 15 amino acids. DNA of the CDR3: TGCAGTGCTAGAGATAGTGGGCTATCGTACTATGGCTACACCTTC. Protein product: CSARDSGLSYYGYTF.

This clonotype was counted between two and nine times. The chain uses TRBV4-2 and TRBJ1-2; 12 bases fit TRBD1. Trimming at V came to 1 base and at J to 2 bases, leaving 11 bases not matched to a gene. CDR1 is LGHNA, CDR2 YNFKEQ, per germline. The CDR3 runs to 19 residues. CDR3 amino acids: CASSQAGAGTGGQNYGYTF. The CDR3 DNA follows: TGTGCCAGCAGCCAAGCGGGAGCCGGGACAGGGGGCCAAAACTATGGCTACACCTTC.

This sequence joins TRBV12-3 or TRBV12-4 and TRBJ1-2; 7 nucleotides agree with TRBD1. There are 14 residues in the CDR3. The ends lost 1 base at V and 5 bases at J; junction bases unmatched: 4. CDR3 sequence: CASSLDRGKYGYTF. The CDR3 DNA sequence: TGTGCCAGCAGTTTAGACAGGGGCAAGTATGGCTACACCTTC.

This clonotype was recorded at least ten times. V usage is TRBV11-2 and J usage is TRBJ1-1, with D perhaps matching TRBD1 (5 bases). This CDR3 contains 17 residues. The V and J ends lost 4 bases and 5 bases respectively, with 23 bases between them. CDR1 is SGHAT, CDR2 FQNNGV, per germline. CDR3 sequence reads: CASSSRALRFRGTEAFF. CDR3 nucleotide sequence: TGTGCCAGCAGCTCCCGGGCCCTACGTTTTCGGGGGACTGAAGCTTTCTTT. The full variable domain, with the rest looked up from reference TRBV11-2 and TRBJ1-1, is EAGVAQSPRYKIIEKRQSVAFWCNPISGHATLYWYQQILGQGPKLLIQFQNNGVVDDSQLPKDRFSAERLKGVDSTLKIQPAKLEDSAVYLCASSSRALRFRGTEAFFGQGTRLTVV.

The chain joins TRBV12-3 or TRBV12-4 to TRBJ1-2; perhaps TRBD1 as D (6 bases). The CDR3 runs to 14 residues. Trimming removed 7 bases from V and 2 bases from J, with 14 bases in between. The CDR3 loop reads CASTWGRLNYGYTF. The CDR3 DNA is TGTGCCAGCACCTGGGGGCGGCTAAACTATGGCTACACCTTC.

The chain joins TRBV29-1 to TRBJ2-5; D remains unclear. Trimming cost V 8 bases and J 0 bases, with 13 bases left between them. Per germline, CDR1 SQVTM and CDR2 ANQGSEA. This CDR3 contains 13 residues. Here the CDR3 reads CSHRYRDQETQYF. As DNA, the CDR3 is TGCAGCCATCGATACCGGGACCAAGAGACCCAGTACTTC.

This clonotype was counted a few times. This sequence joins TRBV7-2 and TRBJ2-3; TRBD2 matches at 8 bases. V gave up 5 bases and J gave up 5 bases; unmatched junction bases: 9. The length of the CDR3 is 15 residues. CDR1 is SGHTA and CDR2 is FQGNSA in the germline V gene. The CDR3 protein is CASSLAGLAGDTQYF. The CDR3 DNA reads as TGTGCCAGCAGCCTCGCCGGACTAGCCGGAGATACGCAGTATTTT.

This clonotype showed up just a few times. The chain links TRBV4-3 to TRBJ2-7, with TRBD2 matching 7 bases. J lost 0 bases, V lost 0 bases, and 2 bases had no gene match. CDR3 length: 15 residues. Germline V gene data show CDR1 as LGHNA and CDR2 as YSLEER. The CDR3 DNA reads TGCGCCAGCAGCCAAGACCGGGACTACTCCTACGAGCAGTACTTC. Encoded protein: CASSQDRDYSYEQYF.

Only a few counts were recorded for this clonotype. The rearrangement uses TRBV11-1 and TRBJ2-7; D gene unclear. Trimming stripped 5 bases from V and 2 bases from J, with 16 bases between. Germline loops: CDR1 SGHAT, CDR2 FQDESV (reference sequence). This CDR3 region has 15 residues. The CDR3 spells CASSPPLPPPYEQYF. Written as DNA, the CDR3 is TGTGCCAGCAGCCCGCCACTGCCACCTCCCTACGAGCAGTACTTC. The full variable domain, with the rest looked up from reference TRBV11-1 and TRBJ2-7, is EAEVAQSPRYKITEKSQAVAFWCDPISGHATLYWYRQILGQGPELLVQFQDESVVDDSQLPKDRFSAERLKGVDSTLKIQPAELGDSAMYLCASSPPLPPPYEQYFGPGTRLTVT.

This clonotype was seen repeatedly, ten times or more. The chain carries TRBV6-2 or TRBV6-3 and TRBJ2-1; 7 nucleotides agree with TRBD1. The trim removed 5 bases at V and 4 bases at J, leaving 8 bases unmatched. The CDR3 spans 15 residues. Germline CDR1 MNHEY, CDR2 SVGEGT. The CDR3 DNA sequence: TGTGCCAGCAGTACTGGGACAGTCGAATACAATGAGCAGTTCTTC. Protein sequence: CASSTGTVEYNEQFF.

This clonotype was counted ten times or more. The chain couples TRBV7-9 to TRBJ2-5, with 8 bases that match TRBD2. V was pared by 1 base and J by 0 bases, with 4 bases of the junction left unmatched. Germline V gene lookup returns CDR1 SEHNR and CDR2 FQNEAQ (reference sequence). The CDR3 covers 16 residues. CDR3 loop: CASSLEAAGDQETQYF. CDR3 DNA sequence: TGTGCCAGCAGCTTAGAAGCAGCGGGGGACCAAGAGACCCAGTACTTC.

V usage is TRBV7-9 and J usage is TRBJ1-1, with TRBD1 matching over 7 bases. CDR1 is SEHNR, CDR2 FQNEAQ, per germline (reference sequence). Germline trimming cut 7 bases from V and 3 bases from J; bases unmatched to any gene: 2. The CDR3 runs to 12 residues. The DNA of the CDR3 is TGTGCCAGCAAGGGACAGCACACTGAAGCTTTCTTT. As protein: CASKGQHTEAFF.

CDR3 residues: CSASGTDRAGYTF. CDR3 coding DNA: TGCAGTGCTTCCGGTACCGACAGGGCTGGCTACACCTTC. V is TRBV20-1 and J is TRBJ1-2; 7 bases are a match to TRBD1. V trimming: 5 bases; J trimming: 7 bases; junction bases outside the gene matches: 10. Germline loops: CDR1 DFQATT, CDR2 SNEGSKA (reference sequence). CDR3 size: 13 residues.

The V gene is TRBV5-1, the J gene TRBJ2-5; the match to TRBD2 covers 9 bases. This CDR3 contains 16 residues. Trimming took 1 base from V and 0 from J; bases not matched to a gene: 4. Looked up from germline, CDR1 is SGHRS and CDR2 is YFSETQ. This chain's CDR3 is CASSLSAGGYQETQYF. In nucleotides, the CDR3 is TGCGCCAGCAGCTTGTCCGCGGGGGGGTACCAAGAGACCCAGTACTTC. The complete variable domain, with remaining parts taken from reference TRBV5-1 and TRBJ2-5, reads KAGVTQTPRYLIKTRGQQVTLSCSPISGHRSVSWYQQTPGQGLQFLFEYFSETQRNKGNFPGRFSGRQFSNSRSEMNVSTLELGDSALYLCASSLSAGGYQETQYFGPGTRLLVL.

In its sample, this clonotype was seen a few times. The chain links TRBV2 to TRBJ1-4, with 10 bases fitting TRBD1. V shed 5 bases, J shed 6 bases, and the junction held 3 bases outside the gene matches. The CDR3 consists of 14 residues. Germline CDR1 SNHLY, CDR2 FYNNEI. Here the CDR3 reads CASSFDRGHEKLFF. CDR3 nucleotides: TGTGCCAGCAGTTTCGACAGGGGGCATGAAAAACTGTTTTTT.

This chain connects TRBV6-5 to TRBJ1-1; tentatively, D is TRBD1 (6 bases). CDR3 length: 15 residues. Germline lookup yields CDR1 MNHEY and CDR2 SVGAGI. Trimming left V 0 bases short and J 4 bases short, with 12 bases between. CDR3 sequence reads: CASSYSINRATEAFF. The CDR3, as DNA: TGTGCCAGCAGTTACTCGATTAACAGGGCCACTGAAGCTTTCTTT.

This clonotype was seen at least ten times. The chain recombines TRBV29-1 with TRBJ2-3; 7 bases are a match to TRBD1. J lost 3 bases, V lost 3 bases, and 6 bases had no gene match. Per germline, CDR1 SQVTM and CDR2 ANQGSEA. There are 14 residues in the CDR3. Here the CDR3 reads CSVDWDRGTDTQYF. DNA of the CDR3: TGCAGCGTTGATTGGGACAGAGGAACAGATACGCAGTATTTT.

This clonotype has more than one count but fewer than ten. V and J are TRBV3-1 and TRBJ2-1; D is uncertain. Trimming removed 1 base at V and 7 bases at J, with 5 bases between. In germline, CDR1 is LGHDT, CDR2 YNNKEL (reference sequence). The CDR3 has 12 residues. Written as DNA, the CDR3 is TGTGCCAGCAGCCAAGTTTGGAATGAGCAGTTCTTC. The encoded protein is CASSQVWNEQFF.

This clonotype was found a few times. V usage is TRBV27 and J usage is TRBJ1-5; maybe TRBD1 (6 bases). Trimming took off 4 bases at V and 5 bases at J, with 12 bases between the two ends. In germline, CDR1 is MNHEY, CDR2 SMNVEV (reference sequence). This CDR3 spans 14 amino acids. CDR3 nucleotides: TGTGCCAGCAGTTCACAGACAGGTTATCAGCCCCAGCATTTT. Translating it yields CASSSQTGYQPQHF.

This clonotype has only a few counts. The genes are TRBV7-9 and TRBJ2-7; D not certain. The CDR3 is made up of 12 amino acids. The V gene's germline CDR1 is SEHNR and CDR2 FQNEAQ (reference sequence). Trimming left V 2 bases short and J 2 bases short, with 4 bases between. CDR3 coding DNA: TGTGCCAGCAGCTTATTAGCCTACGAGCAGTACTTC. It yields the protein CASSLLAYEQYF.

This clonotype was seen more than once but under ten times. The rearrangement joins TRBV6-2 or TRBV6-3 to TRBJ1-6; 7 bases fit TRBD1. Germline lookup yields CDR1 MNHEY and CDR2 SVGEGT. The CDR3 is 14 residues long. Losses at the gene ends were 10 bases for V and 5 bases for J; bases not matched to a gene: 8. DNA for the CDR3: TGTGCCACCCGACTGGGACAGAATAATTCACCCCTCCACTTT. It specifies CATRLGQNNSPLHF.